A selection of T cell receptor beta chains follows, all from one sample in a study of T-cell memory formation after mild COVID-19. A single record per CDR3 protein comes from TCRdb applying MiXCR to the 5' RACE reads. The sample lists 380,000 or so distinct CDR3 sequences; around 13% were seen once. What was sequenced was PBMCs or a T cell subset sorted from them (not recorded which). These receptor sequences come from a man aged 18 to 30 who had mild COVID-19 (a few samples of this study predate the infection). Cell type and time point are not known. Each CDR3 is given with its conserved first and last residue. D genes are given only for firm matches. Some rows mark clone size as missing; the rest say once, few, many or name a class of expanded clone.

d_gene,abundance,j_gene,v_gene,CDR3aa,CDR3nt
-,few,TRBJ2-3,TRBV9,CASSRGSSTDTQYF,TGTGCCAGCAGTCGCGGGTCCTCCACAGATACGCAGTATTTT
-,-,TRBJ1-4,TRBV18,CASSPDTNEKLFF,TGTGCCAGCTCACCCGACACTAATGAAAAACTGTTTTTT
-,few,TRBJ2-1,TRBV5-1,CASSLADGTVSYNEQFF,TGCGCCAGCAGCTTGGCCGACGGGACTGTCTCCTACAATGAGCAGTTCTTC
TRBD1,-,TRBJ2-1,TRBV5-1,CASSSGTGVNEQFF,TGCGCCAGCAGCTCAGGGACAGGCGTCAATGAGCAGTTCTTC
TRBD2,few,TRBJ2-3,TRBV11-2,CASSLGAGGSTDTQYF,TGTGCCAGCAGCTTGGGAGCGGGGGGTAGCACAGATACGCAGTATTTT
TRBD2,few,TRBJ2-1,TRBV9,CASSVVGGTTSGEYNEQFF,TGTGCCAGCAGCGTAGTAGGGGGTACGACTAGCGGGGAGTACAATGAGCAGTTCTTC
TRBD1,-,TRBJ1-6,TRBV11-2,CASSRDRGLVSPLHF,TGTGCCAGCAGCCGGGACAGGGGTTTGGTATCACCCCTCCACTTT
-,many,TRBJ1-1,TRBV3-1,CASSQGPPSQAGAFF,TGTGCCAGCAGCCAAGGACCGCCGTCTCAGGCCGGAGCTTTCTTT
TRBD1,few,TRBJ2-1,TRBV7-3,CASRPEAGGEQFF,TGTGCCAGCAGACCCGAGGCAGGGGGCGAGCAGTTCTTC
-,few,TRBJ1-4,TRBV12-3/TRBV12-4,CASRLGGEKLFF,TGTGCCAGCCGCCTGGGGGGGGAAAAACTGTTTTTT
-,few,TRBJ1-1,TRBV18,CASSQSDRRYTEAFF,TGTGCCAGCTCACAAAGTGATAGGAGGTACACTGAAGCTTTCTTT
TRBD1,-,TRBJ1-2,TRBV6-2/TRBV6-3,CASSYSPGGDNGYTF,TGTGCCAGCAGTTACTCCCCAGGGGGGGACAATGGCTACACCTTC
-,-,TRBJ2-1,TRBV28,CASSSLRTGGYDSYNEQFF,TGTGCCAGCAGCTCCCTGAGGACCGGGGGCTATGACTCCTACAATGAGCAGTTCTTC
-,-,TRBJ2-2,TRBV30,CAWSVPGELFF,TGTGCCTGGAGTGTCCCCGGGGAGCTGTTTTTT
-,many,TRBJ1-1,TRBV6-6,CASSYPTEAFF,TGTGCCAGCAGTTACCCCACTGAAGCTTTCTTT
TRBD2,few,TRBJ2-5,TRBV2,CASSVIAGARETQYF,TGTGCCAGCAGTGTGATAGCGGGGGCGAGGGAGACCCAGTACTTC
-,few,TRBJ1-2,TRBV6-2/TRBV6-3,CASSWSANGYTF,TGTGCCAGCAGTTGGTCGGCAAATGGCTACACCTTC
-,few,TRBJ2-3,TRBV10-1,CASSESIRGGADTQYF,TGCGCCAGCAGTGAGTCCATTCGCGGGGGCGCAGATACGCAGTATTTT
-,few,TRBJ2-5,TRBV4-1,CASSQNGETQYF,TGCGCCAGCAGCCAGAACGGCGAGACCCAGTACTTC
-,-,TRBJ1-1,TRBV7-9,CASSSDDWTEAFF,TGTGCCAGCAGCTCGGACGACTGGACTGAAGCTTTCTTT
-,-,TRBJ2-5,TRBV14,CASSLYRGTPSQETQYF,TGTGCCAGCAGCCTTTACCGCGGGACTCCCTCCCAAGAGACCCAGTACTTC
TRBD1,few,TRBJ2-1,TRBV5-4,CASSRLGQGNNEQFF,TGTGCCAGCAGCCGTCTGGGACAGGGTAACAATGAGCAGTTCTTC
-,-,TRBJ2-6,TRBV4-1,CASSGLGRTRSGANVLTF,TGCGCCAGCAGCGGATTAGGTAGAACCAGATCTGGGGCCAACGTCCTGACTTTC
-,many,TRBJ2-3,TRBV7-2,CASTLGGGAPSTDTQYF,TGTGCCAGCACTTTAGGAGGGGGCGCTCCTTCCACAGATACGCAGTATTTT
-,many,TRBJ2-4,TRBV15,CATSRVKDRNIQYF,TGTGCCACCAGCAGAGTTAAGGACAGAAACATTCAGTACTTC
-,-,TRBJ2-2,TRBV7-2,CASSDRIANTGELFF,TGTGCCAGCAGCGACAGGATTGCGAACACCGGGGAGCTGTTTTTT
-,many,TRBJ1-4,TRBV5-7,CASSLKGCEKLFF,TGTGCCAGCAGCTTGAAAGGGTGTGAAAAACTGTTTTTT
-,-,TRBJ1-3,TRBV15,CATSAEPPGPVWDIYF,TGTGCCACCAGCGCTGAGCCCCCCGGACCCGTGTGGGACATATATTTT
-,-,TRBJ1-1,TRBV5-1,CASSLPSGARGTEAFF,TGCGCCAGCAGCCTACCCTCAGGGGCCCGGGGCACTGAAGCTTTCTTT
TRBD1,-,TRBJ2-7,TRBV5-5,CASSLQTGSLEQYF,TGTGCCAGCAGCTTGCAGACAGGGAGTCTGGAGCAGTACTTC
TRBD1,-,TRBJ2-7,TRBV6-5,CASRKGQGYEQYF,TGTGCCAGCAGAAAGGGACAGGGCTACGAGCAGTACTTC
TRBD1,-,TRBJ2-1,TRBV6-1,CASSLTGAYEQFF,TGTGCCAGCAGCCTTACAGGGGCCTATGAGCAGTTCTTC
-,many,TRBJ2-5,TRBV5-1,CASSLALEGVLIETQYF,TGCGCCAGCAGCTTGGCCTTGGAGGGGGTTCTGATCGAGACCCAGTACTTC
TRBD1,few,TRBJ1-2,TRBV28,CASSSGQGHIGYTF,TGTGCCAGCAGTTCCGGACAGGGGCATATTGGCTACACCTTC
-,-,TRBJ1-6,TRBV11-2,CASRRTAFSYNSPLHF,TGTGCCAGCAGACGGACAGCCTTCTCCTATAATTCACCCCTCCACTTT